This T cell receptor beta chain is from a study of blood T cell repertoires in COVID-19. In the study overall: PBMCs, B-cell-depleted T cells, or T cells provided the cDNA or gDNA that made up the material.

This CDR3 contains 15 residues. With 5 bases removed from V and 2 bases from J, the gap between germline ends came to 12 bases. Germline V lookup: CDR1 SGHTA, CDR2 FQGTGA. Assay: immunoSEQ multiplex PCR; the TCRdb copy retains only in-frame clones and omits some. The profile shows a few hundred thousand clones, around 90% of them singletons. Sequenced material: PBMCs or T cells enriched from blood (not recorded which). The rearrangement uses TRBV7-3 and TRBJ2-2; D may be TRBD1 (5 bases). The sequence was obtained from a woman in her forties who had been exposed to COVID-19. The CDR3 DNA reads TGTGCCAGCAGCAACCGACAGAAAAACACCGGGGAGCTGTTTTTT. This encodes CASSNRQKNTGELFF. Variable domain in full (rest from reference TRBV7-3 and TRBJ2-2): GAGVSQTPSNKVTEKGKYVELRCDPISGHTALYWYRQSLGQGPEFLIYFQGTGAADDSGLPNDRFFAVRPEGSVSTLKIQRTERGDSAVYLCASSNRQKNTGELFFGEGSRLTVL.